Following are 27 T cell receptor beta chains from one sample sequenced in a study of vaccination effects on CD4 cells after COVID-19. Which antigens these TCRs recognize remains unknown. Antigen-specific CD4+ T cell clonotypes were called by their expansion after viral peptide-pool culture in ViraFEST. Having been cultured for about ten days, the cells underwent CD4+ T cell isolation. Between March and December 2020, the person had a SARS-CoV-2 infection that PCR confirmed. TCRdb keeps only in-frame clones here, not all; method: immunoSEQ multiplex PCR. The repertoire holds 40,000 to 50,000 clones, 65% to 70% seen once, with more than 30% in the top ten. The material was CD4+ T cells from PBMCs cultured with a peptide pool, obtained before COVID-19 vaccination. These TCRs come from a human donor who had a prior SARS-CoV-2 infection.

The chain carries TRBV6-6 and TRBJ1-1; the D is unclear. V shed 8 bases and J shed 1 base, with 20 bases lying between them. The germline V gene has CDR1 MNHNY and CDR2 SVGAGI (reference sequence). This CDR3 has 16 amino acids. CDR3 nucleotides: TGTGCCAGCTGGAGGGTTCTCCGGGTATCGAACACTGAAGCTTTCTTT. This codes for CASWRVLRVSNTEAFF.

Regarding this clone: A junction end diverges from the germline sequence, so it may reflect a read error. The chain recombines TRBV5-1 with TRBJ2-5; no clear D. Per the germline V gene, CDR1 is SGHRS and CDR2 is YFSETQ. This CDR3 has 14 amino acids. The CDR3 loop reads CASSLGRGGETQYF. CDR3 nucleotides: TGCGCCAGCAGTTTGGGAAGAGGTGGAGAGACCCAGTACTTC.

The rearrangement links TRBV7-2 to TRBJ1-2; tentative D call: TRBD1 (5 bases). The CDR3 has 12 amino acids. Trimming stripped 5 bases from V and 7 bases from J, with 11 bases between. Germline loops: CDR1 SGHTA, CDR2 FQGNSA. The CDR3 region has the DNA TGTGCCAGCAGCCCAGACAGCGGTGGCTACACCTTC. The encoded protein is CASSPDSGGYTF.

This chain joins TRBV15 and TRBJ1-5; D gene ambiguous. Trimming shortened V by 0 bases and J by 5 bases, and 5 bases separated the two germline ends. Germline assignment: CDR1 LNHNV and CDR2 YYDKDF (reference sequence). The CDR3 extends over 13 amino acids. CDR3 in amino acids: CATSRDRHQPQHF. In DNA, the CDR3 is TGTGCCACCAGCAGAGATAGGCATCAGCCCCAGCATTTT.

This clone was observed a handful of times. V gene TRBV7-2 combines with J gene TRBJ2-7; 10 positions agree with TRBD2. CDR1 and CDR2 from the germline V gene are SGHTA and FQGNSA. Unmatched junction bases numbered 6, after V lost 1 base and J lost 9 bases. CDR3 length: 14 residues. In DNA, the CDR3 is TGTGCCAGCAGCTTAGGACTAGCGGGTGGAAGGCAGTACTTC. This sequence encodes CASSLGLAGGRQYF. The full variable domain, in which reference TRBV7-2 and TRBJ2-7 provide the parts outside the CDR3, is GAGVSQSPSNKVTEKGKDVELRCDPISGHTALYWYRQSLGQGLEFLIYFQGNSAPDKSGLPSDRFSAERTGGSVSTLTIQRTQQEDSAVYLCASSLGLAGGRQYFGPGTRLTVT.

The chain employs TRBV7-6 and TRBJ2-3, with D unclear. The germline CDR1 and CDR2 sequences are SGHVS and FNYEAQ. There are 15 residues in the CDR3. V gave up 8 bases and J gave up 5 bases, with 20 bases separating them. Written as DNA, the CDR3 is TGTGCCAGCTCCCAGGTAGCTCCTGCCCAAGATACGCAGTATTTT. Its translation: CASSQVAPAQDTQYF.

The V gene is TRBV5-8, the J gene TRBJ1-1; D is possibly TRBD1 (5 bases). Trimming shortened V by 4 bases and J by 1 base, and 11 bases separated the two germline ends. Germline V gene sequence: CDR1 SGHTS, CDR2 YDEGEE. The CDR3 contains 14 residues. In DNA, the CDR3 is TGTGCCAGCAGCGAACGACAGAGGAACACTGAAGCTTTCTTT. Encoded protein: CASSERQRNTEAFF.

The genes are TRBV24-1 and TRBJ2-3; TRBD2 is a possible D gene (6 bases). Germline CDR1 is KGHDR and CDR2 is SFDVKD. Trimming pared 2 bases from V and 8 bases from J, leaving 22 bases between. The CDR3 spans 17 residues. DNA for the CDR3: TGTGCCACCAGTGATTCCGAAGACGGAGGTTTTAGCGGTACGCAGTATTTT. It yields the protein CATSDSEDGGFSGTQYF.

The V call is TRBV6-5, the J call TRBJ1-3; D might be TRBD1 (5 bases). Germline V gives CDR1 MNHEY, CDR2 SVGAGI. V was cut by 6 bases and J by 3 bases, with 12 bases left in between. The CDR3 contains 14 residues. The CDR3 protein is CASSHGTVGNTIYF. CDR3 nucleotide sequence: TGTGCCAGCAGCCACGGGACGGTTGGAAACACCATATATTTT.

This clone was found a few times. The chain uses TRBV3-1 (or the pseudogene TRBV3-2) and TRBJ2-7; 7 positions agree with TRBD2. The CDR3 is 13 amino acids. After removal of 3 bases from V and 11 bases from J, the junction contained 10 bases not matched to a gene. Germline V gives CDR1 LGHDT, CDR2 YNNKEL (reference sequence). The CDR3 DNA sequence: TGTGCCAGCAGCCACCAAACCACTAGCGCCGAGTACTTC. This codes for CASSHQTTSAEYF.

The rearrangement links TRBV10-1 to TRBJ2-1, with no clear D. The V gene's germline CDR1 is WNHNN and CDR2 SYGVQD (reference sequence). The CDR3 totals 13 residues. The ends were cut back, 6 bases at V and 3 bases at J, with 9 bases in the middle. The CDR3 sequence: CASRGGYYNEQFF. For the CDR3, the DNA is TGCGCCAGCAGGGGCGGATACTACAATGAGCAGTTCTTC.

Concerning this clone: The sample contains more than one DNA sequence encoding this CDR3. The chain joins TRBV7-2 to TRBJ1-2, with 7 nucleotides matching TRBD1. The V gene's germline CDR1 is SGHTA and CDR2 FQGNSA. The CDR3 loop spans 14 amino acids. V was clipped by 1 base and J by 4 bases; unmatched bases: 3. CDR3 in DNA: TGTGCCAGCAGCTTAGGGGGACAGTTCTATGGCTACACCTTC. Translation gives CASSLGGQFYGYTF.

This clone was seen only once. The chain uses TRBV10-1 and TRBJ2-6; 9 nucleotides match TRBD1. The CDR3 runs to 18 residues. Germline lookup yields CDR1 WNHNN and CDR2 SYGVQD (reference sequence). The V gene end was trimmed by 5 bases and the J gene end by 2 bases; junction bases not matched to a gene: 10. The chain's CDR3 is CASSHRGQGKTGANVLTF. CDR3 coding DNA: TGCGCCAGCAGTCACCGGGGACAGGGAAAAACTGGGGCCAACGTCCTGACTTTC.

This sequence joins TRBV20-1 and TRBJ1-5; D is undetermined. The V end lost 3 bases, the J end lost 4 bases, and 10 bases lay between the germline ends. Germline V gives CDR1 DFQATT, CDR2 SNEGSKA (reference sequence). The length of the CDR3 is 13 residues. CDR3 sequence (DNA): TGCAGTGCTAGTTGGTCGGATAATCAGCCCCAGCATTTT. Its protein is CSASWSDNQPQHF.

The chain combines TRBV7-6 with TRBJ2-3; 8 bases are a match to TRBD2. CDR1 is SGHVS and CDR2 is FNYEAQ in the germline V gene. The CDR3 runs to 15 residues. The trim removed 4 bases at V and 1 base at J, leaving 4 bases unmatched. Here the CDR3 DNA reads TGTGCCAGCAGCTCCAAACTAGCGGGCACAGATACGCAGTATTTT. Protein sequence: CASSSKLAGTDTQYF.

This clone was seen a single time. The chain has TRBV6-5 and TRBJ1-2, with 7 positions matching TRBD1. J lost 4 bases, V lost 4 bases, and 6 bases had no gene match. This CDR3 is built from 14 residues. CDR1 and CDR2 from the germline V gene are MNHEY and SVGAGI. CDR3 in DNA: TGTGCCAGCAGTTTCCTCCGGGACAGCTATGGCTACACCTTC. This encodes CASSFLRDSYGYTF.

The chain combines TRBV15 with TRBJ2-7; TRBD2 matches at 9 bases. V lost 2 bases to trimming and J lost 0 bases; unmatched junction nucleotides: 5. The CDR3 contains 16 residues. The germline CDR1 and CDR2 sequences are LNHNV and YYDKDF (reference sequence). For the CDR3, the DNA is TGTGCCACCAGCAGACCCCCAGCGGGAGGCTCCTACGAGCAGTACTTC. It translates to CATSRPPAGGSYEQYF.

This chain connects TRBV7-2 to TRBJ2-5; D is unclear. V lost 1 base and J lost 9, with 12 bases in between. This CDR3 comprises 13 residues. From germline, CDR1 is SGHTA and CDR2 FQGNSA. The CDR3 is CASSLEASRPQYF. Here the CDR3 DNA reads TGTGCCAGCAGCTTAGAGGCCAGTCGCCCCCAGTACTTC. Drawing the rest from reference TRBV7-2 and TRBJ2-5, the complete variable domain is GAGVSQSPSNKVTEKGKDVELRCDPISGHTALYWYRQSLGQGLEFLIYFQGNSAPDKSGLPSDRFSAERTGGSVSTLTIQRTQQEDSAVYLCASSLEASRPQYFGPGTRLLVL.

This clone was seen a handful of times. The chain employs TRBV7-2 and TRBJ2-7, with TRBD1 matching 9 bases. Trimming at V came to 4 bases and at J to 7 bases, leaving 14 bases not matched to a gene. Per the germline V gene, CDR1 is SGHTA and CDR2 is FQGNSA. The length of the CDR3 is 16 residues. As DNA, the CDR3 is TGTGCCAGCAGCTCACTTACCGGGACAGGGATGTGGGAGCAGTACTTC. This sequence encodes CASSSLTGTGMWEQYF.

CDR3 sequence: CASSVGTSGSEQFF. The CDR3 DNA is TGTGCCAGCAGCGTGGGGACTAGCGGGAGTGAGCAGTTCTTC. This chain connects TRBV9 to TRBJ2-1; 14 bases are shared with TRBD2. This CDR3 is built from 14 residues. Trimming at V came to 2 bases and at J to 9 bases, leaving 1 base not matched to a gene. In germline, CDR1 is SGDLS, CDR2 YYNGEE.

The chain joins TRBV7-2 to TRBJ2-1, with 7 nucleotides matching TRBD2. The V segment lost 2 bases and the J segment 3 bases; nucleotides outside the gene matches: 7. The CDR3 extends over 16 amino acids. Germline V CDR1 and CDR2: SGHTA, FQGNSA. CDR3 DNA sequence: TGTGCCAGCAGCTTAAGCGGGACCCTGGACTACAATGAGCAGTTCTTC. Its translation: CASSLSGTLDYNEQFF. Full variable domain (outside the CDR3, taken from reference TRBV7-2 and TRBJ2-1): GAGVSQSPSNKVTEKGKDVELRCDPISGHTALYWYRQSLGQGLEFLIYFQGNSAPDKSGLPSDRFSAERTGGSVSTLTIQRTQQEDSAVYLCASSLSGTLDYNEQFFGPGTRLTVL.

V and J are TRBV3-1 (or the pseudogene TRBV3-2) and TRBJ1-3; possibly TRBD1 for D (5 bases). Trimming cost V 1 base and J 2 bases, with 12 bases left between them. This CDR3 comprises 16 residues. Germline V gives CDR1 LGHDT, CDR2 YNNKEL (reference sequence). The DNA of the CDR3 is TGTGCCAGCAGCCAAGGTCAGACAGCCCCTGGAAACACCATATATTTT. Translating gives CASSQGQTAPGNTIYF.

The rearrangement uses TRBV6-4 and TRBJ1-6; D gene unclear. Germline lookup yields CDR1 MRHNA and CDR2 SNTAGT. The V and J ends lost 3 bases and 8 bases respectively, with 5 bases between them. The CDR3 length is 12 residues. CDR3 sequence (DNA): TGTGCCAGCAGTGATGGTGATTCACCCCTCCACTTT. It yields the protein CASSDGDSPLHF.

The genes are TRBV24-1 and TRBJ2-7; no clear D. The CDR3 totals 17 residues. V was shortened by 8 bases and J by 0 bases, with 22 bases between the two germline ends. CDR1 is KGHDR, CDR2 SFDVKD, per germline. The CDR3 DNA follows: TGTGCCACCACCCACCCCGGATCGAGTACAGCCTCCTACGAGCAGTACTTC. Its protein is CATTHPGSSTASYEQYF.

V gene TRBV7-4 combines with J gene TRBJ2-5; 16 nucleotides agree with TRBD2. Losses at the gene ends were 8 bases for V and 4 bases for J; bases not matched to a gene: 22. This CDR3 has 21 amino acids. Germline V lookup: CDR1 SGHVT, CDR2 SQSDAQ. CDR3 nucleotide sequence: TGTGCCAGCCCCCCTGCACTTAACTACGGGACTAGCGGGAGGGAGGCAGAGACCCAGTACTTC. It yields the protein CASPPALNYGTSGREAETQYF.

The chain uses TRBV2 and TRBJ2-5; 11 bases line up with TRBD2. CDR3 length: 15 residues. CDR1 and CDR2 from the germline V gene are SNHLY and FYNNEI. V lost 6 bases to trimming and J lost 2 bases; unmatched junction nucleotides: 5. CDR3 in amino acids: CASRTSGMKQETQYF. The CDR3 bases are TGTGCCAGCAGGACTAGCGGGATGAAACAAGAGACCCAGTACTTC.

V gene TRBV7-9 combines with J gene TRBJ2-3; 14 bases align to TRBD2. Germline lookup yields CDR1 SEHNR and CDR2 FQNEAQ (reference sequence). Trimming removed 7 bases from V and 7 bases from J; junction bases left unmatched: 10. The CDR3 length is 16 residues. CDR3 region: CASINTGTSGSHTQYF. DNA for the CDR3: TGTGCCAGCATCAACACGGGGACTAGCGGGAGTCATACGCAGTATTTT.